This T cell receptor beta chain was captured in a study of cytomegalovirus exposure and HLA in healthy donors. Study conclusions and caveats: A later analysis linked a missense DCLRE1C variant to TCR beta V- and J-gene trimming.

As for this clone: What it recognizes is unknown.

The PCR ran on 60 Vbeta and 13 Jbeta primers. Data came from immunoSEQ multiplex PCR; TCRdb stores just in-frame clones and leaves some out. The data contain roughly 110,000 clones, approximately 80% of them singletons. The CDR3 runs 18 residues. CDR1 is KGHSH, CDR2 LQKENI, per germline. With 2 bases removed from V and 0 bases from J, the gap between germline ends came to 17 bases. This TCR derives from a woman under 40 in good health and CMV-seronegative. The chain joins TRBV18 to TRBJ1-5; a weak D match, TRBD1 (6 bases). The specimen sequenced was PBMCs. The CDR3 is CASSPLDSRYYSNQPQHF. Written as DNA, the CDR3 is TGTGCCAGCTCACCATTGGACAGTCGGTACTATAGCAATCAGCCCCAGCATTTT.